This TCR beta chain was observed in a study of cytomegalovirus exposure and HLA in healthy donors. Study-level results: There were 150 or so TCR beta chains listed as cytomegalovirus-associated.

As regards this clone: What it binds is unknown.

The CDR3 is 11 residues long. V was trimmed by 6 bases and J by 4 bases, leaving 6 bases between them. Germline V CDR1 and CDR2: MNHEY, SMNVEV (reference sequence). This PCR relied on a set of 60 Vbeta primers and 13 Jbeta primers. Sequencing was performed with immunoSEQ multiplex PCR; in TCRdb, only in-frame clones are kept and a portion is missing. The data hold some 110,000 clones, with approximately 70% observed a single time. Sequencing was done on a sample of PBMCs. The chain uses TRBV27 and TRBJ1-2; D not resolved. The clonotype comes from a man aged 18 to 29 in good health and CMV-seronegative. The CDR3 DNA is TGTGCCAGCAGCCTCCTCTATGGCTACACCTTC. The encoded protein is CASSLLYGYTF.